This TCR beta chain came from a study of T cells after yellow fever vaccination. Notes on the study in general: CD4 and CD8 compartments shared a small share of clonotypes. It was the secondary response that reached its peak faster, day 5 versus 15, but it was weaker.

5'RACE template switching added a universal primer site and UMIs to TCR cDNA. TCRdb reanalysed the 5' RACE reads using MiXCR and keeps one entry per CDR3 protein. The sample has approximately 550,000 distinct CDR3 sequences, around 21% seen once. Comment on this clonotype: Its specificity is not known.

CDR1 is MNHNS and CDR2 is SASEGT in the germline V gene. The CDR3 is 14 amino acids. Trimming took off 8 bases at V and 3 bases at J, with 16 bases between the two ends. Specimen: PBMCs, collected 15 days after the yellow fever booster vaccination. The chain is built from TRBV6-1 and TRBJ1-2, with D tentatively TRBD1 (5 bases). The clonotype originates from a man aged 30 to 45 who received the YFV17D yellow fever vaccine. CDR3 in amino acids: CASDLGAKDYGYTF. In DNA, the CDR3 is TGTGCCAGCGATCTTGGGGCGAAGGACTATGGCTACACCTTC.